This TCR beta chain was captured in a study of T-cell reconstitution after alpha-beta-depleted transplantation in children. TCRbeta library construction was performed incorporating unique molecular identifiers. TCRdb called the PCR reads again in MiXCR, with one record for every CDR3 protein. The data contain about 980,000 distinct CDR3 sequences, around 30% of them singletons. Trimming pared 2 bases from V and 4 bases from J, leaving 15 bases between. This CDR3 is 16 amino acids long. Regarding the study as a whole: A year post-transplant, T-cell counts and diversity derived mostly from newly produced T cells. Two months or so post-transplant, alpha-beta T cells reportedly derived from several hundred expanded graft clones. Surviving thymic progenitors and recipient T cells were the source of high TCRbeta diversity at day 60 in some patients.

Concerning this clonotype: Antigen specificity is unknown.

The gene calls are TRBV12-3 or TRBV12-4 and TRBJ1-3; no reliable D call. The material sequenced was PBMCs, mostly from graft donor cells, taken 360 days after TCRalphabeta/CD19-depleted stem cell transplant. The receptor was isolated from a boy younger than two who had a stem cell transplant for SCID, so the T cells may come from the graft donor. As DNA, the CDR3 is TGTGCCAGCAGTTTACCCCGAGGTGGAGGCGGAAACACCATATATTTT. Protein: CASSLPRGGGGNTIYF.